The rows below give T cell receptor beta chains drawn from one sample of a study of T cell responses to AZD1222 COVID-19 vaccine. Sequencing used immunoSEQ multiplex PCR; TCRdb keeps in-frame clones, though not all of them. The table includes 120,000 to 150,000 clones, 85% to 95% detected once. This sample comprised peripheral blood, obtained on day 0 of AZD1222 vaccination. These receptors all come from an adult in good health. The CDR3 runs from the conserved cysteine through the conserved F or W. D genes are given only for firm matches. Expanded clones are given a class, and other clones once, few, many or no size at all.

j_gene: TRBJ1-6
v_gene: TRBV15
abundance: NA
d_gene: NA
CDR3aa: CATSPRLDSYNSPLHF
CDR3nt: TGTGCCACCAGCCCCCGACTGGACAGCTATAATTCACCCCTCCACTTT

j_gene: TRBJ1-1
v_gene: TRBV2
abundance: NA
d_gene: NA
CDR3aa: CASSAQGWNTEAFF
CDR3nt: TGTGCCAGCAGTGCGCAAGGGTGGAACACTGAAGCTTTCTTT

j_gene: TRBJ1-1
v_gene: TRBV27
abundance: NA
d_gene: NA
CDR3aa: CASSQERGYTEAFF
CDR3nt: TGTGCCAGCAGCCAAGAAAGGGGTTACACTGAAGCTTTCTTT

j_gene: TRBJ2-2
v_gene: TRBV5-6
abundance: NA
d_gene: TRBD1
CDR3aa: CASSFEWTGITGELFF
CDR3nt: TGTGCCAGCAGCTTTGAGTGGACAGGGATCACCGGGGAGCTGTTTTTT

j_gene: TRBJ1-5
v_gene: TRBV19
abundance: NA
d_gene: NA
CDR3aa: CASRLLAGQSSQPQHF
CDR3nt: TGTGCCAGTAGATTGCTAGCGGGCCAGAGCAGTCAGCCCCAGCATTTT

j_gene: TRBJ2-7
v_gene: TRBV7-3
abundance: NA
d_gene: NA
CDR3aa: CASSKSPGADYEQYF
CDR3nt: TGTGCCAGCAGCAAATCTCCGGGGGCGGACTACGAGCAGTACTTC

j_gene: TRBJ2-2
v_gene: TRBV6-4
abundance: once
d_gene: NA
CDR3aa: CASSRDMRFGTGELFF
CDR3nt: TGTGCCAGCAGTAGGGACATGAGATTTGGCACCGGGGAGCTGTTTTTT

j_gene: TRBJ1-1
v_gene: TRBV5-1
abundance: NA
d_gene: NA
CDR3aa: CASSDNTEAFF
CDR3nt: TGCGCCAGCAGCGACAACACTGAAGCTTTCTTT

j_gene: TRBJ1-1
v_gene: TRBV2
abundance: NA
d_gene: NA
CDR3aa: CASGRQGGTEAFF
CDR3nt: TGTGCCAGCGGGCGCCAGGGAGGCACTGAAGCTTTCTTT

j_gene: TRBJ1-1
v_gene: TRBV6-1
abundance: NA
d_gene: NA
CDR3aa: CASSEGAGIQEAFF
CDR3nt: TGTGCCAGCAGTGAAGGGGCAGGAATCCAAGAAGCTTTCTTT

j_gene: TRBJ2-3
v_gene: TRBV19
abundance: NA
d_gene: NA
CDR3aa: CASSIPRGLRTDTQYF
CDR3nt: TGTGCCAGTAGTATCCCAAGGGGATTACGCACAGATACGCAGTATTTT

j_gene: TRBJ2-7
v_gene: TRBV10-1
abundance: NA
d_gene: NA
CDR3aa: CASSETPSGEQYF
CDR3nt: TGCGCCAGCAGTGAGACTCCCTCCGGGGAGCAGTACTTC

j_gene: TRBJ2-2
v_gene: TRBV5-1
abundance: NA
d_gene: NA
CDR3aa: CASSWEGTVNTGELFF
CDR3nt: TGCGCCAGCAGCTGGGAGGGGACAGTTAACACCGGGGAGCTGTTTTTT

j_gene: TRBJ2-1
v_gene: TRBV5-6
abundance: NA
d_gene: TRBD1
CDR3aa: CASSFSGTGNEQFF
CDR3nt: TGTGCCAGCAGCTTTTCCGGGACAGGGAATGAGCAGTTCTTC

j_gene: TRBJ2-1
v_gene: TRBV7-9
abundance: NA
d_gene: TRBD1
CDR3aa: CASSLVSTGYEQFF
CDR3nt: TGTGCCAGCAGCTTAGTTTCGACAGGGTATGAGCAGTTCTTC

j_gene: TRBJ2-3
v_gene: TRBV5-4
abundance: NA
d_gene: NA
CDR3aa: CASRMLDATDTQYF
CDR3nt: TGTGCCAGCAGAATGCTAGACGCCACAGATACGCAGTATTTT

j_gene: TRBJ2-1
v_gene: TRBV5-6
abundance: NA
d_gene: TRBD2
CDR3aa: CASSLTSGRDTYNEQFF
CDR3nt: TGTGCCAGCAGCCTGACTAGCGGGAGGGACACGTACAATGAGCAGTTCTTC

j_gene: TRBJ2-2
v_gene: TRBV19
abundance: NA
d_gene: TRBD1
CDR3aa: CASSITGGGNTGELFF
CDR3nt: TGTGCCAGTAGTATAACAGGGGGCGGGAACACCGGGGAGCTGTTTTTT

j_gene: TRBJ1-2
v_gene: TRBV29-1
abundance: NA
d_gene: NA
CDR3aa: CSVGTVLTNYGYTF
CDR3nt: TGCAGCGTTGGGACAGTCCTTACTAACTATGGCTACACCTTC

j_gene: TRBJ2-1
v_gene: TRBV7-3
abundance: NA
d_gene: NA
CDR3aa: CASSLSFGQGYEQFF
CDR3nt: TGTGCCAGCAGCTTATCGTTTGGGCAGGGCTATGAGCAGTTCTTC

j_gene: TRBJ1-5
v_gene: TRBV19
abundance: NA
d_gene: TRBD1
CDR3aa: CASSIDWGQINQPQHF
CDR3nt: TGTGCCAGTAGTATAGATTGGGGACAGATAAATCAGCCCCAGCATTTT

j_gene: TRBJ1-5
v_gene: TRBV7-6
abundance: once
d_gene: NA
CDR3aa: CASSLGLGGREQPQHF
CDR3nt: TGTGCCAGCAGCTTAGGTCTCGGGGGGCGAGAACAGCCCCAGCATTTT

j_gene: TRBJ1-4
v_gene: TRBV10-1
abundance: NA
d_gene: NA
CDR3aa: CASSPDRTTNEKLFF
CDR3nt: TGCGCCAGCAGTCCGGACAGAACAACTAATGAAAAACTGTTTTTT

j_gene: TRBJ2-2
v_gene: TRBV4-1
abundance: NA
d_gene: NA
CDR3aa: CASSPSRGTVTGELFF
CDR3nt: TGCGCCAGCAGCCCCTCAAGGGGGACCGTCACCGGGGAGCTGTTTTTT

j_gene: TRBJ1-5
v_gene: TRBV27
abundance: once
d_gene: TRBD1
CDR3aa: CASSPRQGARNQPQHF
CDR3nt: TGTGCCAGCAGCCCCCGGCAGGGGGCGCGGAATCAGCCCCAGCATTTT

j_gene: TRBJ1-1
v_gene: TRBV6-5
abundance: NA
d_gene: NA
CDR3aa: CASSTADRTNTEAFF
CDR3nt: TGTGCCAGCAGTACCGCCGACAGAACGAACACTGAAGCTTTCTTT

j_gene: TRBJ2-7
v_gene: TRBV5-1
abundance: once
d_gene: TRBD1
CDR3aa: CASSLLGQAYPYEQYF
CDR3nt: TGCGCCAGCAGCTTACTGGGACAGGCCTACCCCTACGAGCAGTACTTC

j_gene: TRBJ1-4
v_gene: TRBV6-5
abundance: NA
d_gene: NA
CDR3aa: CASSYSLISTNEKLFF
CDR3nt: TGTGCCAGCAGTTACTCTCTGATTTCAACTAATGAAAAACTGTTTTTT

j_gene: TRBJ2-5
v_gene: TRBV14
abundance: NA
d_gene: TRBD2
CDR3aa: CASSQLAGVQETQYF
CDR3nt: TGTGCCAGCAGCCAACTAGCGGGAGTACAAGAGACCCAGTACTTC

j_gene: TRBJ2-7
v_gene: TRBV5-6
abundance: NA
d_gene: NA
CDR3aa: CASSLGRTTFAGLYEQYF
CDR3nt: TGTGCCAGCAGCTTGGGGAGGACGACTTTTGCCGGGCTCTACGAGCAGTACTTC

j_gene: TRBJ2-3
v_gene: TRBV11-1
abundance: NA
d_gene: TRBD2
CDR3aa: CASSLGLAGVTDTQYF
CDR3nt: TGTGCCAGCAGCTTAGGTTTAGCGGGAGTCACAGATACGCAGTATTTT

j_gene: TRBJ2-7
v_gene: TRBV30
abundance: NA
d_gene: NA
CDR3aa: CAWSLTGYEQYF
CDR3nt: TGTGCCTGGAGTTTGACAGGCTACGAGCAGTACTTC

j_gene: TRBJ2-1
v_gene: TRBV24-1
abundance: NA
d_gene: TRBD2
CDR3aa: CATGLAGGDEQFF
CDR3nt: TGTGCCACCGGGCTAGCGGGAGGCGATGAGCAGTTCTTC

j_gene: TRBJ2-7
v_gene: TRBV19
abundance: NA
d_gene: NA
CDR3aa: CASTQSYGGAPYEQYF
CDR3nt: TGTGCCAGTACCCAAAGCTACGGGGGTGCACCCTACGAGCAGTACTTC

j_gene: TRBJ2-7
v_gene: TRBV9
abundance: once
d_gene: TRBD1
CDR3aa: CASSADSGTGFDEQYF
CDR3nt: TGTGCCAGCAGCGCTGATTCCGGGACAGGGTTCGACGAGCAGTACTTC

j_gene: TRBJ2-1
v_gene: TRBV7-2
abundance: NA
d_gene: TRBD1
CDR3aa: CASSLVGTGGSEQFF
CDR3nt: TGTGCCAGCAGCTTAGTGGGGACAGGGGGCTCTGAGCAGTTCTTC

j_gene: TRBJ2-5
v_gene: TRBV10-1
abundance: NA
d_gene: TRBD2
CDR3aa: CASSERRGLARETQYF
CDR3nt: TGCGCCAGCAGTGAGCGAAGGGGACTAGCGAGGGAGACCCAGTACTTC

j_gene: TRBJ1-2
v_gene: TRBV27
abundance: NA
d_gene: TRBD1
CDR3aa: CASSFRQGNYGYTF
CDR3nt: TGTGCCAGCAGTTTCAGACAGGGTAACTATGGCTACACCTTC

j_gene: TRBJ1-2
v_gene: TRBV12-3/TRBV12-4
abundance: NA
d_gene: NA
CDR3aa: CASSLARNYGYTF
CDR3nt: TGTGCCAGCAGTTTAGCGCGCAACTATGGCTACACCTTC

j_gene: TRBJ1-1
v_gene: TRBV18
abundance: NA
d_gene: NA
CDR3aa: CASSAGTNTEAFF
CDR3nt: TGTGCCAGCTCGGCAGGCACAAACACTGAAGCTTTCTTT

j_gene: TRBJ1-1
v_gene: TRBV19
abundance: NA
d_gene: TRBD1
CDR3aa: CASSTTGTLMNTEAFF
CDR3nt: TGTGCCAGTAGTACGACAGGGACCCTCATGAACACTGAAGCTTTCTTT

j_gene: TRBJ1-1
v_gene: TRBV7-2
abundance: NA
d_gene: NA
CDR3aa: CASSLTVMNTEAFF
CDR3nt: TGTGCCAGCAGCTTGACAGTAATGAACACTGAAGCTTTCTTT

j_gene: TRBJ2-7
v_gene: TRBV3-1/TRBV3-2
abundance: NA
d_gene: NA
CDR3aa: CASSQVLGSYEQYF
CDR3nt: TGTGCCAGCAGCCAGGTACTAGGTTCCTACGAGCAGTACTTC

j_gene: TRBJ2-2
v_gene: TRBV5-6
abundance: NA
d_gene: TRBD1
CDR3aa: CASSRPGQGTGELFF
CDR3nt: TGTGCCAGCAGCAGGCCGGGACAGGGGACCGGGGAGCTGTTTTTT

j_gene: TRBJ1-2
v_gene: TRBV3-1/TRBV3-2
abundance: NA
d_gene: TRBD1
CDR3aa: CASSKGTGANYGYTF
CDR3nt: TGTGCCAGCAGCAAAGGGACAGGGGCTAACTATGGCTACACCTTC

j_gene: TRBJ2-5
v_gene: TRBV13
abundance: NA
d_gene: TRBD1
CDR3aa: CASSLRGQGALGETQYF
CDR3nt: TGTGCCAGCAGCTTACGGGGACAGGGGGCCCTCGGGGAGACCCAGTACTTC

j_gene: TRBJ1-3
v_gene: TRBV7-9
abundance: NA
d_gene: NA
CDR3aa: CASSLGQGIYGNTIYF
CDR3nt: TGTGCCAGCAGCTTAGGGCAGGGAATTTATGGAAACACCATATATTTT

j_gene: TRBJ2-7
v_gene: TRBV7-2
abundance: once
d_gene: NA
CDR3aa: CASSLGGSFKQYF
CDR3nt: TGTGCCAGCAGCTTAGGAGGGTCCTTTAAGCAGTACTTC

j_gene: TRBJ1-1
v_gene: TRBV2
abundance: NA
d_gene: NA
CDR3aa: CASTLTAKNTEAFF
CDR3nt: TGTGCCAGCACCTTGACAGCTAAGAACACTGAAGCTTTCTTT

j_gene: TRBJ2-6
v_gene: TRBV3-1/TRBV3-2
abundance: NA
d_gene: NA
CDR3aa: CASSSGYPSGANVLTF
CDR3nt: TGTGCCAGCAGTTCAGGATACCCCTCTGGGGCCAACGTCCTGACTTTC

j_gene: TRBJ1-1
v_gene: TRBV18
abundance: NA
d_gene: NA
CDR3aa: CASSPIVGQDTEAFF
CDR3nt: TGTGCCAGCTCACCAATTGTGGGGCAGGACACTGAAGCTTTCTTT

j_gene: TRBJ2-7
v_gene: TRBV7-3
abundance: once
d_gene: NA
CDR3aa: CASSLNSLASHEQYF
CDR3nt: TGTGCCAGCAGCTTAAATAGCCTAGCCTCCCACGAGCAGTACTTC

j_gene: TRBJ2-3
v_gene: TRBV4-1
abundance: NA
d_gene: NA
CDR3aa: CASSRELTDTQYF
CDR3nt: TGCGCCAGCAGCCGGGAGCTCACAGATACGCAGTATTTT